The clone carrying this TCR beta chain appeared many times. One entry per CDR3 protein results from TCRdb running MiXCR on the 5' RACE reads. Of tens of thousands of distinct CDR3 sequences listed, roughly 3.5% are singletons. The sample originates from a study of neurological immune-mediated disorders. CDR3 size: 17 residues. Trimming cost V 5 bases and J 7 bases; bases outside gene matches: 14. CDR1 SEHNR and CDR2 FQNEAQ come from the germline V gene (reference sequence). The origin of this receptor is a woman in her fifties or sixties with multiple sclerosis. V is TRBV7-9 and J is TRBJ1-6, with 7 bases identical to TRBD1. Source material: PBMCs. CDR3 nucleotide sequence: TGTGCCAGCAGCGACCCAGGGACAGAGGCTTGGAATTCACCCCTCCACTTT. Translated, it gives CASSDPGTEAWNSPLHF.